Given below is one T cell receptor (beta chain) in context. J lost 0 bases, V lost 5 bases, and 6 bases had no gene match. The germline V gene has CDR1 SGHVS and CDR2 FNYEAQ. The length of the CDR3 is 15 residues. TCRdb re-analysed the RT-PCR reads in MiXCR, keeping a single row per CDR3 protein. Among approximately 720,000 distinct CDR3 sequences listed, 12% to 15% were seen once. The chain has TRBV7-6 and TRBJ2-7, with 8 bases identical to TRBD2. The receptor was derived from a female donor in good health, serving as a healthy control. Sequenced material: memory CD4+ T cells from blood. Here the CDR3 reads CASSVSGGPSYEQYF. CDR3 DNA sequence: TGTGCCAGCAGCGTGTCGGGAGGGCCCTCCTACGAGCAGTACTTC.